The following is a T cell receptor (beta chain) sequence with its context. This clone was seen only a few times. What this receptor recognizes is not known. Per-nucleotide qualities are absent, and no much larger clonotype sits a single base away. The sample is drawn from a study of T cell responses to AZD1222 COVID-19 vaccine (dated by TCRdb to about 2021). At the level of the whole study: AZD1222 recipients given second doses at about 4 weeks or at about 12 weeks were pooled, since spike-specific TCR depth and breadth were not found to differ between the two schedules. Trial participants were enrolled by age into 18-55, 56-69 and 70-plus year subgroups, with roughly 150, 30 and 60 TCR-sequenced participants respectively. TCR sequencing was performed for about 250 trial participants, of whom about 200 were given two doses of AZD1222 and approximately 25 were given two doses of MenACWY control vaccine.

Taken with the paper, the label for time point translates to: baseline before first vaccination. Samples from vaccinated people were obtained from the UK trials COV001 and COV002, which included a single-blind randomized controlled phase 2/3 trial of AZD1222 (ChAdOx1 nCoV-19) in healthy adults. For TCRbeta chain sequencing, PBMC samples were collected from trial participants at day 0 and at day 28 after the second dose. The germline ends are 10 bases apart after V is trimmed by 3 bases and J by 4 bases. CDR1 and CDR2 were assigned from the germline V gene as MNHNS and SASEGT. The CDR3 covers 15 residues, taking in both the cysteine and the phenylalanine. Of the read, only the CDR3 DNA is kept; its 45 bases are in frame from base 1. The CDR3 regions of human TCRbeta chains were analyzed by immunosequencing. The authors' pipeline ran thus. TCRs in the repertoires were matched against a reference library of SARS-CoV-2-specific TCRs that had been generated with the MIRA antigen-specificity platform. Breadth was defined as the fraction of unique TCRs that were SARS-CoV-2-associated. Depth was defined as the fraction of total T cells that were SARS-CoV-2-associated. Using the MIRA data, each spike-specific TCR was assigned both to the spike region to which the TCR was reactive and to a CD4 or CD8 class. Log10-transformed breadth and depth values were compared by one-way ANOVA with Sidak's multiple comparisons tests. As stored in TCRdb, this immuneACCESS dataset retains in-frame rearrangements with V and J assigned. A fraction of the clones does not appear; measured against another copy, unresolved V genes explain less than half of the discrepancy, and the remainder lacks a known reason. Clone size and the V and J calls come from that table; the DNA yielded D and trimming. This sample lists approximately 150,000 clones; 85% to 95% were detected once. Clones ranked in the top ten supply about 3% of the sample.

Overall study outcomes, separate from this receptor: Nearly half of unique spike-specific TCRs reportedly recognized epitopes outside regions mutated in the B.1.351 and B.1.1.7 variants. Participants were mostly white British, with more females than males. The authors suggested clonal diversity may have been underestimated. Conclusions about previously exposed vaccinees were limited because only six AZD1222 recipients were SARS-CoV-2 seropositive at baseline. The whole spike protein was spanned by vaccine-associated CD4 TCRs, and dominant responses were seen in regions 160-218 and 743-854. A significant rise in spike-specific TCR breadth and depth was observed after two AZD1222 doses relative to day 0 and relative to MenACWY recipients. Because no day 14 peak-response samples were available, repertoires were characterized only after the peak T cell response. The 56-69-year group was small, and its depth increase did not reach significance, likely because of low power.

This clonotype was sampled from an adult in good health. The material was peripheral blood, obtained on day 0 of AZD1222 vaccination. The chain joins TRBV6-1 to TRBJ1-6, and perhaps TRBD1 as D gene, on 6 matching bases. CDR3 reads: CASSDRGGYNSPLHF. The nucleotide sequence is TGTGCCAGCAGTGACAGGGGCGGTTATAATTCACCCCTCCACTTT.